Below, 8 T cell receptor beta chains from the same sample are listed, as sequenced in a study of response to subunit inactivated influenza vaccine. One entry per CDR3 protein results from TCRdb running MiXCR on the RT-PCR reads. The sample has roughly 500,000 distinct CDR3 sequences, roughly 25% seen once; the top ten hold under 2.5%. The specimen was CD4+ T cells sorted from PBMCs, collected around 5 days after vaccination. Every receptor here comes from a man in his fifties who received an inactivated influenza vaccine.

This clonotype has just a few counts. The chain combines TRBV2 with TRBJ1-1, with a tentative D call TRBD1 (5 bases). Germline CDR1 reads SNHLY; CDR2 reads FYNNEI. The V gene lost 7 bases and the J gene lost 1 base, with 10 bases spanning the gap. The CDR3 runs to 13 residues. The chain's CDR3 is CASTEGANTEAFF. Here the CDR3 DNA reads TGTGCCAGCACGGAAGGGGCGAACACTGAAGCTTTCTTT.

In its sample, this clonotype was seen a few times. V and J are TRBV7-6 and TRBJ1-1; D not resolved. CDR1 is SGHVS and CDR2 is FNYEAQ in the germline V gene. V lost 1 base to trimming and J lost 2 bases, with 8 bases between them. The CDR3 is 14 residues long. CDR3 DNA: TGTGCCAGCAGCTTAGATGCGGGAAACACTGAAGCTTTCTTT. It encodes CASSLDAGNTEAFF.

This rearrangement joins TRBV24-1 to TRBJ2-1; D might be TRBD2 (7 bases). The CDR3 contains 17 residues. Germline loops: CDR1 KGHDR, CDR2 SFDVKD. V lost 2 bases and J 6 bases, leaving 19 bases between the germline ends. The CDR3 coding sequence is TGTGCCACCAGTGATTGGGGGGCTAGCGGCCCCGGCAATGAGCAGTTCTTC. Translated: CATSDWGASGPGNEQFF.

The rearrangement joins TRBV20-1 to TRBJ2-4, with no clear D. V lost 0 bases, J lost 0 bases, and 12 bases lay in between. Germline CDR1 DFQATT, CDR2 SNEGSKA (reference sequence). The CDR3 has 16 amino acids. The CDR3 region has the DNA TGCAGTGCTAGAGACCCGACACTTCTAGCCAAAAACATTCAGTACTTC. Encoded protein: CSARDPTLLAKNIQYF.

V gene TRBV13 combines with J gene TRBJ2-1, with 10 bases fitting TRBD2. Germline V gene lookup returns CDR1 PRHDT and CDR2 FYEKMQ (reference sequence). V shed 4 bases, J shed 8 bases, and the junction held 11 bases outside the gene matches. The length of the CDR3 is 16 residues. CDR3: CASSSRASGRVDEQFF. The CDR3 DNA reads TGTGCCAGCAGCTCTCGAGCTAGCGGGAGAGTCGATGAGCAGTTCTTC. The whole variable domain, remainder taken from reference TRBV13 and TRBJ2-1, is AAGVIQSPRHLIKEKRETATLKCYPIPRHDTVYWYQQGPGQDPQFLISFYEKMQSDKGSIPDRFSAQQFSDYHSELNMSSLELGDSALYFCASSSRASGRVDEQFFGPGTRLTVL.

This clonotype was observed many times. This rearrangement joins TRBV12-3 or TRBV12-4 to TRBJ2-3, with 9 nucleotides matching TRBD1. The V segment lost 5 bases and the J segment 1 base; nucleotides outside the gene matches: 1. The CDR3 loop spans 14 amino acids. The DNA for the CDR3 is TGTGCCAGCAGTAGGACAGGGGGCACAGATACGCAGTATTTT. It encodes CASSRTGGTDTQYF.

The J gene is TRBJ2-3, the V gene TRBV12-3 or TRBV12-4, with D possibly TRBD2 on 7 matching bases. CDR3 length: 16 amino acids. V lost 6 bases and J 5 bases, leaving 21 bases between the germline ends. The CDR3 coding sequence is TGTGCCAGCAGATACCTAGGAGGGGGGGCCTTAGATACGCAGTATTTT. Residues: CASRYLGGGALDTQYF.

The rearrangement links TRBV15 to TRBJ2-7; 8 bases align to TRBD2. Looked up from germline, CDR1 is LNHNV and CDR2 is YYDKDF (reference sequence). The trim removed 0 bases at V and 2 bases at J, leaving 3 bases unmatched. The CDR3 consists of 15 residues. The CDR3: CATSREAGVTYEQYF. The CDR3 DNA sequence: TGTGCCACCAGCAGAGAAGCGGGAGTCACCTACGAGCAGTACTTC.